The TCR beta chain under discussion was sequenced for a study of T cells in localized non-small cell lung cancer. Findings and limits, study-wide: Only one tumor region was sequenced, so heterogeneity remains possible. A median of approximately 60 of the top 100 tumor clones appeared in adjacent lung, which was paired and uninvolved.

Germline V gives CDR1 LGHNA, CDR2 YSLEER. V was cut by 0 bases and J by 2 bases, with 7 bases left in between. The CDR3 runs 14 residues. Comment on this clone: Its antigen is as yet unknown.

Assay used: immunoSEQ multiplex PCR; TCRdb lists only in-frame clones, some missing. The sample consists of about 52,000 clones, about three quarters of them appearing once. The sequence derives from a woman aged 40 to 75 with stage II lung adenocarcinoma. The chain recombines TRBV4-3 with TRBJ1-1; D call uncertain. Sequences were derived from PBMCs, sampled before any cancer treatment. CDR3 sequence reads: CASSQDLVNTEAFF. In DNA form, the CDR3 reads TGCGCCAGCAGCCAAGACCTGGTCAACACTGAAGCTTTCTTT.